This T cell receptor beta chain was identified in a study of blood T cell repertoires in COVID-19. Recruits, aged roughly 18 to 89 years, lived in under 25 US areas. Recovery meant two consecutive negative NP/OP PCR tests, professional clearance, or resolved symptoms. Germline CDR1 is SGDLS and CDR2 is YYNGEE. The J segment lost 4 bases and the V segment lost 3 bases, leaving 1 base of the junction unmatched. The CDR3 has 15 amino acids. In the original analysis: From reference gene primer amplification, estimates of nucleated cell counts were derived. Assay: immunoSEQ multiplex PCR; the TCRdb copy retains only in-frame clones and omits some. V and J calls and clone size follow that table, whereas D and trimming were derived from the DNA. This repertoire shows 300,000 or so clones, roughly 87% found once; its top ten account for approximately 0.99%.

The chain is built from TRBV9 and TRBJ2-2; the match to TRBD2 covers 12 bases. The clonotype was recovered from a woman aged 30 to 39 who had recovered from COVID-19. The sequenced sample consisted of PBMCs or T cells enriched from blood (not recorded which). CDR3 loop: CASSALAGGTGELFF. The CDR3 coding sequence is TGTGCCAGCAGCGCACTAGCGGGGGGCACCGGGGAGCTGTTTTTT.